This T cell receptor (beta chain) was profiled in a study of blood T cell repertoires in COVID-19. Study at large: Acute-phase and convalescent COVID-19 samples originated in the United States, Italy and Spain.

The sample holds a few counts of this clone. With 5 bases clipped from V and 0 bases from J, the junction kept 6 bases outside the gene matches. Germline V gene data show CDR1 as MNHEY and CDR2 as SVGEGT. This CDR3 has 16 amino acids. Per the original data handling: Scientists estimated how many nucleated cells there were by amplifying reference gene primers. Clones were read by immunoSEQ multiplex PCR, and TCRdb kept only the in-frame ones, dropping some. Clonal size and the V and J genes are those of that table, whereas D and trimming came from the DNA. The sample shows 110,000 or so clones, about 85% of them seen only once.

V and J are TRBV6-2 or TRBV6-3 and TRBJ1-5, with TRBD1 matching 8 bases. Sequenced material: peripheral blood. The sequence was obtained from a man between 50 and 59 years old with acute or convalescent COVID-19. This CDR3 reads CASSHEQGVSNQPQHF. The CDR3 DNA reads as TGTGCCAGCAGTCACGAACAGGGGGTTAGCAATCAGCCCCAGCATTTT.